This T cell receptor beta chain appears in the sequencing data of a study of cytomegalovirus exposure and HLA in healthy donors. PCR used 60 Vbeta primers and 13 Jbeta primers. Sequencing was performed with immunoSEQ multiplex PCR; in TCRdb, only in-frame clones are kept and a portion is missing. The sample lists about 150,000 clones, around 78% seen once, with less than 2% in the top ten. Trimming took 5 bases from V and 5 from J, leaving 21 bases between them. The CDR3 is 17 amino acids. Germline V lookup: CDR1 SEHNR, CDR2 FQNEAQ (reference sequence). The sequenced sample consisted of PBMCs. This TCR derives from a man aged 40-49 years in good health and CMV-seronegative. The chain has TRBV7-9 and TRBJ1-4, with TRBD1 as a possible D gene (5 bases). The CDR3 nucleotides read TGTGCCAGCAGCCACACCCGGTGGGGGGAACGGAATGAAAAACTGTTTTTT. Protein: CASSHTRWGERNEKLFF.